A selection of T cell receptor beta chains follows, all from one sample in a study of shared clonotypes between healthy human individuals. The table came from immunoSEQ multiplex PCR; TCRdb's copy has only in-frame clones and leaves some out. The data contain approximately 2,000,000 clones, around 90% of them singletons. Material for sequencing was naive CD4+ T cells from PBMCs. The receptor source for this set is a young man in good health. Some clones in this sample may be carry-over from other donors' samples. Both conserved end residues are part of each CDR3. The order of the fields is clone size, D gene, J gene, V gene, CDR3 DNA, CDR3 protein. D genes are given only for firm matches. Clone size appears in some rows only: once, few, many, or a class for an expanded clone.

.,.,TRBJ2-7,TRBV2,TGTGCCAGCAGTGACCGGGGTCCGACTGGACACTACGAGCAGTACTTC,CASSDRGPTGHYEQYF
.,.,TRBJ1-2,TRBV4-2,TGTGCCAGCAGCCGTTCTGGGAGTGGCTACACCTTC,CASSRSGSGYTF
.,.,TRBJ2-1,TRBV5-1,TGCGCCAGCAGCTTGGTTCCAAATGAGCAGTTCTTC,CASSLVPNEQFF
.,.,TRBJ1-2,TRBV6-1,TGTGCCAGCAGTCCCGGGGCGCGGGACACCTTC,CASSPGARDTF
.,.,TRBJ1-5,TRBV4-1,TGCGCCAGCAGCCAACCTGGGACGGGGGAGCCCCAGCATTTT,CASSQPGTGEPQHF
.,.,TRBJ2-1,TRBV18,TGTGCCAGCTCACCACCGGGTAGCTGGGACGATGAGCAGTTCTTC,CASSPPGSWDDEQFF
.,.,TRBJ1-3,TRBV19,TGTGCCAGTAGGGGCGGAAGGGCCCAGACCTCTGGAAACACCATATATTTT,CASRGGRAQTSGNTIYF
.,TRBD2,TRBJ2-3,TRBV5-1,TGCGCCAGCAGCTTGGTGGCTAGCGGAACGGGACGGGGAGATACGCAGTATTTT,CASSLVASGTGRGDTQYF
.,TRBD1,TRBJ2-7,TRBV28,TGTGCCAGCAGTGGGGACAGGGAAGTCTACGAGCAGTACTTC,CASSGDREVYEQYF
.,TRBD2,TRBJ2-1,TRBV9,TGTGCCAGCACCCTATCGGGGCTAGCGGAGTACAATGAGCAGTTCTTC,CASTLSGLAEYNEQFF
.,.,TRBJ2-1,TRBV2,TGTGCCAGCAGATACCGACAGAGGCGGACTGAGCAGTTCTTC,CASRYRQRRTEQFF
.,TRBD1,TRBJ1-5,TRBV29-1,TGCAGCGTTCGCTTACCCGGGACAGAAAATCAGCCCCAGCATTTT,CSVRLPGTENQPQHF
.,.,TRBJ2-2,TRBV6-4,TGTGCCAGCTCTGAGGGGGGGGACACCGGGGAGCTGTTTTTT,CASSEGGDTGELFF
.,.,TRBJ1-3,TRBV7-9,TGTGCCAGCAGCTTAGGCAGGGCCCTCACCCTCTCTGGAAACACCATATATTTT,CASSLGRALTLSGNTIYF
.,.,TRBJ1-5,TRBV5-1,TGCGCCAGCAGCTCGGGTACGGGCAATCAGCCCCAGCATTTT,CASSSGTGNQPQHF
once,.,TRBJ2-5,TRBV7-2,TGTGCCAGCAGCTTAAATAGGGACTACCAAGAGACCCAGTACTTC,CASSLNRDYQETQYF
few,.,TRBJ2-1,TRBV6-1,TGTGCCAGCCAAGGAACAGGAGCGTACAATGAGCAGTTCTTC,CASQGTGAYNEQFF
.,TRBD1,TRBJ2-5,TRBV6-5,TGTGCCAGCAGCCTACGGACAGGGCAAGAGACCCAGTACTTC,CASSLRTGQETQYF
.,.,TRBJ2-2,TRBV7-5,TGTGTCAGAAGCTTAGCGGGACAAAACACCGGGGAGCTGTTTTTT,CVRSLAGQNTGELFF
.,.,TRBJ2-6,TRBV5-1,TGCGCCAGCAGCTGGGGTACGGGGTATAACGTCCTGACTTTC,CASSWGTGYNVLTF
once,TRBD2,TRBJ2-7,TRBV28,TGTGCCAGCAGTTTAACGGGCGGGAGGGCCGGCGAGCAGTACTTC,CASSLTGGRAGEQYF
once,TRBD1,TRBJ2-5,TRBV2,TGTGCCAGCAGAAGACAGGGGGCTAGTGAGACCCAGTACTTC,CASRRQGASETQYF
.,.,TRBJ1-4,TRBV19,TGTGCCAGTATTGGTCTGGGTACTAATGAAAAACTGTTTTTT,CASIGLGTNEKLFF
.,.,TRBJ1-2,TRBV19,TGTGCCAGTAGTCCCCGTGTTTTTGCTGGCTACACCTTC,CASSPRVFAGYTF
.,TRBD1,TRBJ1-1,TRBV19,TGTGCCAGTAGTATGGTAGGGGGCTCAACTGAAGCTTTCTTT,CASSMVGGSTEAFF
.,.,TRBJ2-3,TRBV11-3,TGTGCCAGCAGCTTGACGCCCCGTCCGACAGATACGCAGTATTTT,CASSLTPRPTDTQYF
.,TRBD1,TRBJ2-2,TRBV7-3,TGTGCCAGCAGCTTAACCGGGACAGGGTTAACCGGGGAGCTGTTTTTT,CASSLTGTGLTGELFF
.,TRBD2,TRBJ2-3,TRBV27,TGTGCCAGCAGGGGAGGGACTAGCGTCGCGGGGGATACGCAGTATTTT,CASRGGTSVAGDTQYF
.,TRBD2,TRBJ2-6,TRBV11-2,TGTGCCAGCAGCTTAGCCGGGAGGGGGGCCAACGTCCTGACTTTC,CASSLAGRGANVLTF
.,TRBD2,TRBJ2-2,TRBV5-1,TGCGCCAGCAGCTCCAGCGGGAGGGCGACGAACACCGGGGAGCTGTTTTTT,CASSSSGRATNTGELFF
.,.,TRBJ2-6,TRBV7-3,TGTGCCAGCAGCAAACAGGGACCCGGGGCCAACGTCCTGACTTTC,CASSKQGPGANVLTF
.,TRBD2,TRBJ2-1,TRBV2,TGTGCCAGCAGTGAGATCCGAGCGGGGAAGAATGAGCAGTTCTTC,CASSEIRAGKNEQFF
.,.,TRBJ2-3,TRBV28,TGTGCCAGCAGTGTAATCAGAGGGAACACAGATACGCAGTATTTT,CASSVIRGNTDTQYF
.,.,TRBJ1-1,TRBV5-4,TGTGCCAGCAGCTTGGGGCAGGTGAACACTGAAGCTTTCTTT,CASSLGQVNTEAFF